The 16 T cell receptor beta chains given below trace back to one sample, sequenced in a study of T cell responses to AZD1222 COVID-19 vaccine. Some clones are missing from TCRdb's copy, which holds only in-frame ones; the method was immunoSEQ multiplex PCR. The data show around 95,000 clones, about 85% seen once. This sample comprised peripheral blood, obtained on day 0 of AZD1222 vaccination. All receptors come from an adult in good health.

Only a few counts were recorded for this clone. This rearrangement joins TRBV2 to TRBJ2-7; D might be TRBD1 or TRBD2, each matching 5 bases. Trimming took 6 bases from V and 2 from J, leaving 11 bases between them. Per germline, CDR1 SNHLY and CDR2 FYNNEI. This CDR3 contains 13 residues. CDR3 protein: CASSSSGPYEQYF. The DNA of the CDR3 is TGTGCCAGCAGCTCTTCGGGGCCCTACGAGCAGTACTTC.

This chain connects TRBV28 to TRBJ1-1, with D perhaps TRBD1 (5 bases). CDR1 is MDHEN and CDR2 is SYDVKM in the germline V gene. There are 12 residues in the CDR3. Deletions cut 6 bases from V and 4 bases from J, with 9 bases between. As DNA, the CDR3 is TGTGCCAGCAGCGGGGGGGTCACTGAAGCTTTCTTT. It codes for CASSGGVTEAFF.

The chain has TRBV11-2 and TRBJ2-4; the match to TRBD2 covers 13 bases. Germline CDR1 and CDR2: SGHAT and FQNNGV. CDR3 length equals 16 residues. V lost 4 bases and J lost 3; bases outside the gene matches: 3. This chain's CDR3 is CASSSTSGRGKNIQYF. The CDR3 region has the DNA TGTGCCAGCAGCTCTACTAGCGGGAGGGGCAAAAACATTCAGTACTTC.

This clone was observed a handful of times. The CDR3: CASSIGQSSYNEQFF. CDR3 coding DNA: TGTGCCAGTAGTATCGGACAGAGCTCCTACAATGAGCAGTTCTTC. The rearrangement links TRBV19 to TRBJ2-1, with a tentative D call TRBD1 (6 bases). The V end lost 3 bases, the J end lost 0 bases, and 9 bases lay between the germline ends. The germline CDR1 and CDR2 sequences are LNHDA and SQIVND (reference sequence). The CDR3 contains 15 residues.

The chain employs TRBV5-5 and TRBJ1-1, with D perhaps TRBD1 (5 bases). Per germline, CDR1 SGHKS and CDR2 YYEKEE (reference sequence). Trimming removed 3 bases at V and 4 bases at J, with 16 bases between. This CDR3 spans 15 amino acids. CDR3 loop: CASSWYGRGVTEAFF. Written as DNA, the CDR3 is TGTGCCAGCAGCTGGTATGGAAGAGGGGTCACTGAAGCTTTCTTT.

This chain links TRBV9 with TRBJ2-5; D unresolved. Germline values: CDR1 SGDLS, CDR2 YYNGEE. The CDR3 runs 11 residues. V shed 7 bases and J shed 7 bases, with 11 bases lying between them. The CDR3 coding sequence is TGTGCCAGCGGTGGAGATACGACCCAGTACTTC. It codes for CASGGDTTQYF.

J is TRBJ1-5 and V is TRBV2, with TRBD1 matching over 7 bases. Germline CDR1 reads SNHLY; CDR2 reads FYNNEI. CDR3 size: 15 residues. Trimming at V came to 6 bases and at J to 5 bases, leaving 10 bases not matched to a gene. CDR3 loop: CASRSGTAGDQPQHF. CDR3 nucleotides: TGTGCCAGCAGATCCGGGACAGCGGGGGATCAGCCCCAGCATTTT. The full variable domain, rest sourced from reference TRBV2 and TRBJ1-5, is EPEVTQTPSHQVTQMGQEVILRCVPISNHLYFYWYRQILGQKVEFLVSFYNNEISEKSEIFDDQFSVERPDGSNFTLKIRSTKLEDSAMYFCASRSGTAGDQPQHFGDGTRLSIL.

This sequence joins TRBV6-2 or TRBV6-3 and TRBJ2-5; TRBD2 matches at 8 bases. The CDR3 spans 13 residues. J gave up 9 bases and V 5 bases, and 8 bases lay outside the gene matches. Germline CDR1 MNHEY, CDR2 SVGEGT. The CDR3 protein is CASSPGPGGAQYF. CDR3 bases: TGTGCCAGCAGTCCGGGGCCCGGGGGGGCCCAGTACTTC.

The chain has TRBV6-6 and TRBJ2-3; TRBD2 is a possible D gene (6 bases). The V and J ends lost 6 bases and 4 bases respectively, with 8 bases between them. This CDR3 comprises 12 residues. CDR1 MNHNY and CDR2 SVGAGI come from the germline V gene (reference sequence). The CDR3 sequence: CASSPGADTQYF. The DNA for the CDR3 is TGTGCCAGCAGCCCGGGGGCAGATACGCAGTATTTT.

This clone was seen a few times. The chain is built from TRBV5-1 and TRBJ2-2; perhaps D is TRBD1 or TRBD2 (5 bases each). Trimming shortened V by 2 bases and J by 0 bases, and 17 bases separated the two germline ends. The CDR3 has 18 amino acids. Germline CDR1 is SGHRS and CDR2 is YFSETQ. CDR3 sequence (DNA): TGCGCCAGCAGCTTTAGGGGATCTCGGGGTGCGAACACCGGGGAGCTGTTTTTT. Protein product: CASSFRGSRGANTGELFF.

The CDR3 nucleotides are TGTGCCAGCAGCTTGGTGGGACCACGCGGGGCTGAGCAGTTCTTC. It codes for CASSLVGPRGAEQFF. The chain couples TRBV5-6 to TRBJ2-1, with D maybe TRBD2 (6 bases). The CDR3 sequence is 15 residues long. V shed 0 bases and J shed 9 bases, with 16 bases lying between them. Per germline, CDR1 SGHDT and CDR2 YYEEEE. Full variable domain (missing parts from reference TRBV5-6 and TRBJ2-1): DAGVTQSPTHLIKTRGQQVTLRCSPKSGHDTVSWYQQALGQGPQFIFQYYEEEERQRGNFPDRFSGHQFPNYSSELNVNALLLGDSALYLCASSLVGPRGAEQFFGPGTRLTVL.

The CDR3: CASSQVLYNEQFF. CDR3 DNA: TGTGCCAGCAGCCAAGTCCTCTACAATGAGCAGTTCTTC. This rearrangement joins TRBV14 to TRBJ2-1; D gene unclear. CDR1 SGHDN and CDR2 FVKESK come from the germline V gene. Trimming cost V 1 base and J 3 bases, with 4 bases left between them. The CDR3 length is 13 residues. The full variable domain, completed using reference TRBV14 and TRBJ2-1, is EAGVTQFPSHSVIEKGQTVTLRCDPISGHDNLYWYRRVMGKEIKFLLHFVKESKQDESGMPNNRFLAERTGGTYSTLKVQPAELEDSGVYFCASSQVLYNEQFFGPGTRLTVL.

The chain employs TRBV6-6 and TRBJ1-2; TRBD1 aligns across 9 bases. After removal of 2 bases from V and 2 bases from J, the junction contained 6 bases not matched to a gene. CDR3 length: 16 residues. The germline V gene has CDR1 MNHNY and CDR2 SVGAGI (reference sequence). Here the CDR3 reads CASSYGHRGQNYGYTF. The CDR3 nucleotides read TGTGCCAGCAGTTACGGACACAGGGGGCAGAACTATGGCTACACCTTC.

V usage is TRBV4-3 and J usage is TRBJ2-1, with D possibly matching TRBD2 (5 bases). Germline V gene data show CDR1 as LGHNA and CDR2 as YSLEER. The ends were cut back, 0 bases at V and 5 bases at J, with 11 bases in the middle. CDR3 length: 15 amino acids. The CDR3 region has the DNA TGCGCCAGCAGCCAAGATCGGGCCGGGGACAATGAGCAGTTCTTC. Amino acid sequence: CASSQDRAGDNEQFF.

V and J are TRBV27 and TRBJ1-1, with 8 positions matching TRBD1. The CDR3 totals 14 residues. In germline, CDR1 is MNHEY, CDR2 SMNVEV (reference sequence). V gave up 5 bases and J gave up 4 bases; unmatched junction bases: 6. CDR3 DNA: TGTGCCAGCAGTCCAGGGGGCGCGGGCACTGAAGCTTTCTTT. Translation: CASSPGGAGTEAFF.

The chain carries TRBV13 and TRBJ2-1; D not certain. V dropped 6 bases and J dropped 6 bases, with 15 bases sitting between them. The length of the CDR3 is 14 residues. The germline CDR1 and CDR2 sequences are PRHDT and FYEKMQ (reference sequence). The CDR3, as DNA: TGTGCCAGCAGATCCCTCGACCCCTCCAATGAGCAGTTCTTC. This sequence encodes CASRSLDPSNEQFF. The full variable domain, rest sourced from reference TRBV13 and TRBJ2-1, is AAGVIQSPRHLIKEKRETATLKCYPIPRHDTVYWYQQGPGQDPQFLISFYEKMQSDKGSIPDRFSAQQFSDYHSELNMSSLELGDSALYFCASRSLDPSNEQFFGPGTRLTVL.